The 15 T cell receptor beta chains below all came from one sample that was sequenced in a study of CD8 T cells in ankylosing spondylitis. MiXCR, applied by TCRdb to the 5' RACE reads, yields one record per CDR3 protein. In the table there are approximately 290,000 distinct CDR3 sequences, less than 25% of which are singletons. Sequenced sample: blood, either unsorted or a sorted T cell fraction (not recorded which). These receptors were collected from a female donor with ankylosing spondylitis or in good health (not recorded which).

This clonotype was recorded at least ten times. DNA for the CDR3: TGCAGCGTTGAGAAGAGGTCGGTCAGGGGATCCTACGAGCAGTACTTC. Residues: CSVEKRSVRGSYEQYF. V gene TRBV29-1 combines with J gene TRBJ2-7; a weak D match, TRBD1 (6 bases). Trimming stripped 3 bases from V and 1 base from J, with 19 bases between. The CDR3 length is 16 residues. Germline CDR1 reads SQVTM; CDR2 reads ANQGSEA.

The chain couples TRBV6-5 to TRBJ2-7, with TRBD2 matching over 9 bases. Germline lookup yields CDR1 MNHEY and CDR2 SVGAGI. CDR3 length: 18 residues. The junction had 11 bases not matched to a gene; V was cut back by 2 bases and J by 0 bases. The CDR3 sequence: CASSYGASGISSSYEQYF. The CDR3 nucleotides read TGTGCCAGCAGTTACGGGGCTAGCGGGATATCAAGCTCCTACGAGCAGTACTTC.

The chain joins TRBV10-3 to TRBJ1-2; no clear D. This CDR3 is built from 15 residues. V was cut by 2 bases and J by 5 bases, with 15 bases left in between. Germline values: CDR1 ENHRY, CDR2 SYGVKD. The CDR3 is CAISEEWAVWYGYTF. In nucleotides, the CDR3 is TGTGCCATCAGTGAGGAGTGGGCCGTATGGTATGGCTACACCTTC.

This clonotype was counted only a few times. This chain joins TRBV2 and TRBJ1-2, with no clear D. In germline, CDR1 is SNHLY, CDR2 FYNNEI. The V end was cut by 7 bases, the J end by 1 base, with 10 bases between. The CDR3 consists of 13 residues. The CDR3 loop is CASKATSNYGYTF. DNA of the CDR3: TGTGCCAGCAAAGCGACAAGTAACTATGGCTACACCTTC.

The V gene is TRBV20-1, the J gene TRBJ2-2, with D maybe TRBD2 (5 bases). The CDR3 extends over 15 amino acids. The V gene lost 4 bases and the J gene lost 7 bases, with 19 bases spanning the gap. The germline V gene encodes CDR1 DFQATT and CDR2 SNEGSKA (reference sequence). The CDR3: CSAKKLVGYDGELFF. DNA of the CDR3: TGCAGTGCTAAAAAACTAGTTGGGTATGACGGGGAGCTGTTTTTT.

In its sample, this clonotype was seen a few times. This chain connects TRBV7-2 to TRBJ2-2; D possibly corresponds to TRBD2 (6 bases). This CDR3 region has 15 residues. V lost 2 bases and J 3 bases, leaving 10 bases between the germline ends. Germline-derived CDR1 and CDR2 are SGHTA and FQGNSA. The CDR3 loop reads CASSLRRADTGELFF. The CDR3 DNA sequence: TGTGCCAGCAGCTTACGGAGGGCCGACACCGGGGAGCTGTTTTTT.

The rearrangement joins TRBV12-3 or TRBV12-4 to TRBJ1-5, with D unclear. The CDR3 has 14 residues. V gave up 1 base and J gave up 4 bases, with 8 bases separating them. The CDR3 sequence is CASSLDGRNQPQHF. Here the CDR3 DNA reads TGTGCCAGCAGTTTAGACGGGCGGAATCAGCCCCAGCATTTT.

The rearrangement joins TRBV27 to TRBJ2-7; a weak D match, TRBD2 (5 bases). Trimming shortened V by 5 bases and J by 4 bases, and 18 bases separated the two germline ends. This CDR3 comprises 15 residues. Per germline, CDR1 MNHEY and CDR2 SMNVEV (reference sequence). For the CDR3, the DNA is TGTGCCAGCAGTCTATTTCGCGGGTTACCTTACGAGCAGTACTTC. It is translated as CASSLFRGLPYEQYF.

This clonotype was seen many times. The chain uses TRBV12-3 or TRBV12-4 and TRBJ2-1; TRBD1 might be the D (6 bases). This CDR3 comprises 14 residues. V shed 6 bases and J shed 9 bases, with 18 bases lying between them. As DNA, the CDR3 is TGTGCCAGCAGCTTTGGGGCAGGGGACGGTGAGCAGTTCTTC. Its translation: CASSFGAGDGEQFF.

This clonotype was seen a handful of times. The V gene is TRBV7-2, the J gene TRBJ2-1; D not certain. From germline, CDR1 is SGHTA and CDR2 FQGNSA. V gave up 0 bases and J gave up 10 bases, with 10 bases separating them. The CDR3 is 13 residues long. The CDR3 DNA reads TGTGCCAGCAGCTTAGCTTGGGCATTGGAGCAGTTCTTC. This sequence encodes CASSLAWALEQFF.

There are a few counts of this clonotype. The chain is built from TRBV11-3 and TRBJ2-3; D unclear. Trimming stripped 0 bases from V and 10 bases from J, with 8 bases between. CDR1 and CDR2 from the germline V gene are SGHNT and YENEEA. There are 12 residues in the CDR3. The CDR3: CASSLELGSQYF. The CDR3 DNA is TGTGCCAGCAGCTTAGAGCTAGGATCGCAGTATTTT. Looking up the rest from reference TRBV11-3 and TRBJ2-3 gives the full variable domain: EAGVVQSPRYKIIEKKQPVAFWCNPISGHNTLYWYLQNLGQGPELLIRYENEEAVDDSQLPKDRFSAERLKGVDSTLKIQPAELGDSAVYLCASSLELGSQYFGPGTRLTVL.

J is TRBJ2-1 and V is TRBV5-1; tentative D call: TRBD1 (6 bases). Trimming removed 6 bases from V and 7 bases from J, with 14 bases in between. The CDR3 spans 13 residues. Germline CDR1 is SGHRS and CDR2 is YFSETQ. Here the CDR3 DNA reads TGCGCCAGCAAGACGAAGGGGGAGAATGAGCAGTTCTTC. It specifies CASKTKGENEQFF.

The V gene is TRBV11-2, the J gene TRBJ2-3; no definite D call. The germline CDR1 and CDR2 sequences are SGHAT and FQNNGV. The CDR3 spans 15 residues. V lost 4 bases and J lost 3, with 14 bases in between. The CDR3 sequence: CASSSRLLVTDTQYF. The CDR3 DNA sequence: TGTGCCAGCAGCTCGAGACTCCTTGTGACAGATACGCAGTATTTT.

In DNA, the CDR3 is TGTGCCAGCAGCGTAGCGGCTACTGGAGATACGCAGTATTTT. This translates into CASSVAATGDTQYF. This rearrangement joins TRBV9 to TRBJ2-3, with D unclear. The CDR3 is 14 amino acids. The V and J ends lost 0 bases and 5 bases respectively, with 10 bases between them. Germline V lookup: CDR1 SGDLS, CDR2 YYNGEE.

This clonotype turned up a few times. The chain employs TRBV11-2 and TRBJ2-6, with D perhaps TRBD1 (5 bases). V lost 1 base, J lost 0 bases, and 10 bases lay in between. The length of the CDR3 is 17 residues. CDR1 is SGHAT, CDR2 FQNNGV, per germline. Here the CDR3 DNA reads TGTGCCAGCAGCTTAGGCCCTCAGGGCTCTGGGGCCAACGTCCTGACTTTC. Translating it yields CASSLGPQGSGANVLTF.